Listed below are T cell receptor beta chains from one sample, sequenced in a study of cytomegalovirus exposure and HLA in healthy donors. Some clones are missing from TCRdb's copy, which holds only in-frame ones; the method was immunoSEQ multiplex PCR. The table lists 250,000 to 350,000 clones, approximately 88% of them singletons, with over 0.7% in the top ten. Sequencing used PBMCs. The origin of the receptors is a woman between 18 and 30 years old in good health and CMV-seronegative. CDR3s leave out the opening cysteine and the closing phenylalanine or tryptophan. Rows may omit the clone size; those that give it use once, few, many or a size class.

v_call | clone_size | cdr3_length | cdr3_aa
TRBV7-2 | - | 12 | ASSLRSSYNEQF
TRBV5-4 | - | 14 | ASSSRQGNVNTEAF
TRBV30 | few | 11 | AWSARQDDGYT
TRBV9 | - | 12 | ASSGQGASQPQH
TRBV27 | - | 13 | ASRVDRVSNQPQH
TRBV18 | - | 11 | ASSTDRESEAF
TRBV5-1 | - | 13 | ASSLELAGVTRQF
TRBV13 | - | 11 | ASSPGADYEQY
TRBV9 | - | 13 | ASSLSGTNKETQY
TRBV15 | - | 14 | ATSRNSGRAPDTQY
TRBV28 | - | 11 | ASGRLSIDTQY
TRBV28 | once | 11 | ASSLGVSSGQY
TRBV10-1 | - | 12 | ASSEPGSGDEQY
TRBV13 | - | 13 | ASSFGTSGSETQY
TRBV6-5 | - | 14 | ASSYARTGGSYGYT
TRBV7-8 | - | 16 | ASSFSLNQGMGSYEQY
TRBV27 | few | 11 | ASSLGQGKGYT
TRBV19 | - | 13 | ASLMTGLIDQPQH
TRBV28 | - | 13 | ASSLSRGVVETQY
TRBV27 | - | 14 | ASSPGLASPYNEQF